A selection of T cell receptor beta chains follows, all from one sample in a study of a mutant IDH1 vaccine in newly diagnosed glioma. Antigen specificity for these receptors is unknown. The table came from immunoSEQ multiplex PCR; TCRdb's copy has only in-frame clones and leaves some out. The table shows just over 65,000 clones, with over 75% occurring only once. The sample in question was PBMCs, obtained from a glioma patient whose treatment included an IDH1 peptide vaccine. The receptors were sampled from a man younger than 30 with glioma. CDR3s include the opening cysteine and the closing phenylalanine or tryptophan. The D gene is left open where the match is weak. Only some rows state a clone size, as once, few, many or a class for expanded clones.

j_call d_call clone_size v_call cdr3_nt cdr3_aa
TRBJ2-5 TRBD1 - TRBV7-9 TGTGCCAGCAGCCAGGACAGGGGAGAGACCCAGTACTTC CASSQDRGETQYF
TRBJ2-6 - - TRBV5-1 TGCGCCAGCAGCCTCAACCCCAGAGGTACTGGGGCCAACGTCCTGACTTTC CASSLNPRGTGANVLTF
TRBJ2-7 - - TRBV27 TGTGCCAGCAGTAAGCGACAGGAAGCTAAAGAGCAGTACTTC CASSKRQEAKEQYF
TRBJ1-1 - - TRBV14 TGTGCCAGCAGCCGGGTAGGTTCAGGGGCGAACACTGAAGCTTTCTTT CASSRVGSGANTEAFF
TRBJ2-7 - - TRBV5-1 TGCGCCAGCAGACCAGAGCCCAGGAGCTCCTACGAGCAGTACTTC CASRPEPRSSYEQYF
TRBJ1-2 - once TRBV5-4 TGTGCCAGCAGCACAGAGGCTCACTATGGCTACACCTTC CASSTEAHYGYTF
TRBJ2-7 TRBD1 - TRBV30 TGTGCCTGGAGTGTTTGGACAGGGAAGAGCTACGAGCAGTACTTC CAWSVWTGKSYEQYF
TRBJ1-5 - - TRBV7-2 TGTGCCAGCAGCTTAGGGACCGCTGTGCAGCCCCAGCATTTT CASSLGTAVQPQHF
TRBJ2-3 - - TRBV19 TGTGCCAGTAGTAATTCGTTTAATACGCAGTATTTT CASSNSFNTQYF
TRBJ2-7 - - TRBV27 TGTGCCAGCAGTTTATCAAGGGTCGACGAGCAGTACTTC CASSLSRVDEQYF
TRBJ1-1 - - TRBV28 TGTGCCAGCAGTTTATTGTTGGGCGGGGCTTTCTTT CASSLLLGGAFF
TRBJ1-1 - - TRBV29-1 TGCAGCGGTCGGACAATTGAAGCTTTCTTT CSGRTIEAFF
TRBJ2-7 - few TRBV7-3 TGTGCCAGCAGCTCCGGGGGACTCTACGAGCAGTACTTC CASSSGGLYEQYF
TRBJ2-1 - - TRBV30 TGTGCCTGGAAAACCCGGGACTGGCTCAATGAGCAGTTCTTC CAWKTRDWLNEQFF
TRBJ1-1 TRBD1 few TRBV30 TGTGCCTGGATTACCGACAGGGTGGGCACTGAAGCTTTCTTT CAWITDRVGTEAFF
TRBJ2-3 - - TRBV5-1 TGCGCCAGCAGCCAATCCATGACGCAGTATTTT CASSQSMTQYF
TRBJ2-2 - - TRBV25-1 TGTGCCAGCAGTAAAACAGGGATCACCGGGGAGCTGTTTTTT CASSKTGITGELFF
TRBJ2-7 - - TRBV27 TGTGCCAGCTCGGAGGGCGAATTGCACGAGCAGTACTTC CASSEGELHEQYF
TRBJ2-7 - few TRBV27 TGTGCCAGCAGTCGGGCCTCAAGGGTCTACGAGCAGTACTTC CASSRASRVYEQYF
TRBJ1-4 - - TRBV30 TGTGCCTGGAGTGTATCGATCCGAAGGGGAAAACTGTTTTTT CAWSVSIRRGKLFF
TRBJ1-1 - - TRBV5-4 TGTGCCAGCAGTTGGGGGTCTGAAGCTTTCTTT CASSWGSEAFF
TRBJ2-7 TRBD1 - TRBV7-3 TGTGCCAGCAGCTTAATCCCCGGACAGGGTTACGAGCAGTACTTC CASSLIPGQGYEQYF
TRBJ2-5 - - TRBV7-9 TGTGCCAGCAGTAGTTTCGGTCGCTCACAAGAGACCCAGTACTTC CASSSFGRSQETQYF
TRBJ1-1 - few TRBV9 TGTGCCAGCAGCCTAGGCATGAACACTGAAGCTTTCTTT CASSLGMNTEAFF
TRBJ1-6 TRBD1 - TRBV30 TGTGCCTGGAGTTCAGGACAGGGGGGGAATTCACCCCTCCACTTT CAWSSGQGGNSPLHF
TRBJ2-6 - - TRBV13 TGTGCCAGCAGCTCTTATAGACAGGCAACTCCCAACGTCCTGACTTTC CASSSYRQATPNVLTF
TRBJ1-2 - - TRBV7-2 TGTGCCAGCGCCCTCGCCAAGGCTGGGGGCTATGGCTACACCTTC CASALAKAGGYGYTF
TRBJ1-1 - few TRBV5-6 TGTGCCAGCAGCTTGCGACTTACAGGGATTCCGCCTTCGTACACTGAAGCTTTCTTT CASSLRLTGIPPSYTEAFF